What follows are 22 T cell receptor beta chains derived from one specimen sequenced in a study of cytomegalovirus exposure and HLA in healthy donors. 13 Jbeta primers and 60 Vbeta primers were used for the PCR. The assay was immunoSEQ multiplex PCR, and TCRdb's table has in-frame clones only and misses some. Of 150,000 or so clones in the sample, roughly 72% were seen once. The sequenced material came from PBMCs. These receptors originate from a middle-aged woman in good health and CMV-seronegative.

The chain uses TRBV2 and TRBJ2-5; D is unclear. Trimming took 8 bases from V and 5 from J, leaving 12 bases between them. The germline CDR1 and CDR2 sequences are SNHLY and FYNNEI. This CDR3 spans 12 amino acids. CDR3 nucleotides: TGTGCCAGCTCCAGTGGGCGTGAGACCCAGTACTTC. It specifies CASSSGRETQYF.

CDR3 DNA sequence: TGTGCCGGAGGGGAGGGCAACACAGATACGCAGTATTTT. It encodes CAGGEGNTDTQYF. The V call is TRBV30, the J call TRBJ2-3, with 7 bases matching TRBD2. CDR1 is GTSNPN, CDR2 SVGIG, per germline (reference sequence). The CDR3 sequence is 13 residues long. J gave up 2 bases and V 8 bases, and 7 bases lay outside the gene matches.

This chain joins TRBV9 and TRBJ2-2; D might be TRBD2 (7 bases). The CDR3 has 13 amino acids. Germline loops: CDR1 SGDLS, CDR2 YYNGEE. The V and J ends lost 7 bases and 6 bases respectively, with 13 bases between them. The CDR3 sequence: CASGGAWSGELFF. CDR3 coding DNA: TGTGCCAGCGGGGGGGCTTGGTCCGGGGAGCTGTTTTTT.

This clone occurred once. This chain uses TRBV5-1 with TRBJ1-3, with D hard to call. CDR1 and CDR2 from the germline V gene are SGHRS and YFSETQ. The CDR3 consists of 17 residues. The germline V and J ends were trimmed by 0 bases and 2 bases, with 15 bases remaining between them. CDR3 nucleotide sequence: TGCGCCAGCAGCTTGGCCCCTCTAGGCGAGACTGGAAACACCATATATTTT. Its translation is CASSLAPLGETGNTIYF. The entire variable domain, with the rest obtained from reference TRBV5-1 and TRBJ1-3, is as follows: KAGVTQTPRYLIKTRGQQVTLSCSPISGHRSVSWYQQTPGQGLQFLFEYFSETQRNKGNFPGRFSGRQFSNSRSEMNVSTLELGDSALYLCASSLAPLGETGNTIYFGEGSWLTVV.

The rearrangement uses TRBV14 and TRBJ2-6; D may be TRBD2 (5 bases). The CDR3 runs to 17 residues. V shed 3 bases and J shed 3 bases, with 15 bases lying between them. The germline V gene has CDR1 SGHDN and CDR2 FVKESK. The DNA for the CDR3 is TGTGCCAGCAGCCAGGCGGGTAAAAGGGTTGGGGCCAACGTCCTGACTTTC. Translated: CASSQAGKRVGANVLTF.

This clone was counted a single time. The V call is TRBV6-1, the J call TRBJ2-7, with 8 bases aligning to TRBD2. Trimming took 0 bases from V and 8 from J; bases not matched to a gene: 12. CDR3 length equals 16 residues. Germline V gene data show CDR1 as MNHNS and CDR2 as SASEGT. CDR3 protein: CASSEALYGRANKQYF. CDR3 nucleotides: TGTGCCAGCAGTGAAGCGCTCTACGGGAGGGCCAATAAGCAGTACTTC.

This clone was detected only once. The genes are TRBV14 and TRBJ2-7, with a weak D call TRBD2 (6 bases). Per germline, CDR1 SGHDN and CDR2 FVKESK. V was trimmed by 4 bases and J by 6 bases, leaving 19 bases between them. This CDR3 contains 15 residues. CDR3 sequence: CASSLGLARWGEQYF. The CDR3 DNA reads TGTGCCAGCAGCCTCGGCCTAGCGCGCTGGGGCGAGCAGTACTTC. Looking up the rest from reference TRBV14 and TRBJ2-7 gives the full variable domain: EAGVTQFPSHSVIEKGQTVTLRCDPISGHDNLYWYRRVMGKEIKFLLHFVKESKQDESGMPNNRFLAERTGGTYSTLKVQPAELEDSGVYFCASSLGLARWGEQYFGPGTRLTVT.

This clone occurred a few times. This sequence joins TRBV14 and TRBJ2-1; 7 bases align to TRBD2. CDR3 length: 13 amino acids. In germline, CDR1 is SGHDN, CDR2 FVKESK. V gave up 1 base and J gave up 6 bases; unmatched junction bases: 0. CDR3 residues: CASSQGGGNEQFF. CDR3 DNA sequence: TGTGCCAGCAGCCAAGGGGGGGGCAATGAGCAGTTCTTC.

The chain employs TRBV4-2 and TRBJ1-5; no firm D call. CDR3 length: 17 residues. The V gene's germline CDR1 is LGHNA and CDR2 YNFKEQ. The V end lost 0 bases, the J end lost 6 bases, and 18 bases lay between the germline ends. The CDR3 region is CASSQDNRGGRVQPQHF. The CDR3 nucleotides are TGTGCCAGCAGCCAAGATAATCGGGGAGGAAGAGTTCAGCCCCAGCATTTT.

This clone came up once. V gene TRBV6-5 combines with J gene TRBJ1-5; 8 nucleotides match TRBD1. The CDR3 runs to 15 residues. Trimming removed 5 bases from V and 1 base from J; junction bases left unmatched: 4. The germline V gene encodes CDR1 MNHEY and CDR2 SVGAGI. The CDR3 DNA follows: TGTGCCAGCAGTCCAGGGGGCGGGAGCAATCAGCCCCAGCATTTT. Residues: CASSPGGGSNQPQHF.

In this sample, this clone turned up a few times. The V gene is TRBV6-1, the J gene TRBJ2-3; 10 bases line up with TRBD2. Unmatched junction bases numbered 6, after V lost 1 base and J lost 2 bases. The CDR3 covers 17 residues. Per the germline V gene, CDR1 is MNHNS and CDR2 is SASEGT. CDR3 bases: TGTGCCAGCAGTGAAGGGACGACTAGCGGGTTCACAGATACGCAGTATTTT. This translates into CASSEGTTSGFTDTQYF.

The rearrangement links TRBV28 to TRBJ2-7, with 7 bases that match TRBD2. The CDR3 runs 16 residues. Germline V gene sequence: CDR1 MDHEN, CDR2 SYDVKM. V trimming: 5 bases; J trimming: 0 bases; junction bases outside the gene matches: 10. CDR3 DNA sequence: TGTGCCAGCAGTAGTCCTAGCGGAAGAAGCTCCTACGAGCAGTACTTC. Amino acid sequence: CASSSPSGRSSYEQYF.

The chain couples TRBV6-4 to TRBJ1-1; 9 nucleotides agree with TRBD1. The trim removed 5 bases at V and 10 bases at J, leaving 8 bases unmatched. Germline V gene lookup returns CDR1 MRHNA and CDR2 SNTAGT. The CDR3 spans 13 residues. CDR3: CASSPSTGGRAFF. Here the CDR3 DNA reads TGTGCCAGCAGTCCTTCGACAGGGGGTAGAGCTTTCTTT.

The CDR3 loop reads CASSQNLGAGGNEQFF. Written as DNA, the CDR3 is TGTGCCAGCAGCCAAAATTTGGGGGCAGGGGGCAATGAGCAGTTCTTC. The chain links TRBV14 to TRBJ2-1, with TRBD1 matching over 7 bases. Germline V gene lookup returns CDR1 SGHDN and CDR2 FVKESK. The J segment lost 6 bases and the V segment lost 2 bases, leaving 10 bases of the junction unmatched. This CDR3 has 16 amino acids.

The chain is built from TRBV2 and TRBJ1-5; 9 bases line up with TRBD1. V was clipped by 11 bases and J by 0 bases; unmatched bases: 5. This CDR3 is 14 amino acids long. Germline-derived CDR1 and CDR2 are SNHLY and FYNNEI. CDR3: CAGGTGLSNQPQHF. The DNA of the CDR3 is TGTGCCGGGGGGACAGGGCTTAGCAATCAGCCCCAGCATTTT.

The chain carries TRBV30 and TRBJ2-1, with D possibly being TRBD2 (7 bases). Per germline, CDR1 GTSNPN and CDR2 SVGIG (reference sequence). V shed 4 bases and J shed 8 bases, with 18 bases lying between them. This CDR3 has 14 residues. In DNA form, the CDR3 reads TGTGCCTGGAATAGGGGGAGGGCGGTCTATGAGCAGTTCTTC. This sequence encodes CAWNRGRAVYEQFF.

Here the CDR3 DNA reads TGTGCCAGCAGCTTAGGAGCGACAGGGGGCGGGGAAAAACTGTTTTTT. Its translation is CASSLGATGGGEKLFF. The J gene is TRBJ1-4, the V gene TRBV7-9, with 10 bases fitting TRBD1. The CDR3 runs to 16 residues. Per germline, CDR1 SEHNR and CDR2 FQNEAQ (reference sequence). V dropped 1 base and J dropped 8; count of bases not matched to a gene: 7.

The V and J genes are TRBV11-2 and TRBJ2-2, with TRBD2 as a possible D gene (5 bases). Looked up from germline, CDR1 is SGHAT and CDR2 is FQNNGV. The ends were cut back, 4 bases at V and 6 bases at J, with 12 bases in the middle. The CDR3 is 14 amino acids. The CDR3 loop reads CASSWRTAAGELFF. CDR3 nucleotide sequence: TGTGCCAGCAGCTGGAGGACCGCGGCCGGGGAGCTGTTTTTT.

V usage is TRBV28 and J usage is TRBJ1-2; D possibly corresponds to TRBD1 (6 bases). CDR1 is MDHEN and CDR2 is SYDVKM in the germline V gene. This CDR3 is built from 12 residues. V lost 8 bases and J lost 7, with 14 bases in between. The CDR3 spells CASARGVGGYTF. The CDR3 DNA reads TGTGCCAGCGCCAGGGGTGTAGGTGGCTACACCTTC.

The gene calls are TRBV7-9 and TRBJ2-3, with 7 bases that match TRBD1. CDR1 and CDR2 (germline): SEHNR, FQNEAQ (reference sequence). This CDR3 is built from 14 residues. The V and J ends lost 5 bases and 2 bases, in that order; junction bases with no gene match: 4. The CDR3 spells CASSLDRDTDTQYF. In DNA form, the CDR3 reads TGTGCCAGCAGCCTAGACAGGGACACAGATACGCAGTATTTT.

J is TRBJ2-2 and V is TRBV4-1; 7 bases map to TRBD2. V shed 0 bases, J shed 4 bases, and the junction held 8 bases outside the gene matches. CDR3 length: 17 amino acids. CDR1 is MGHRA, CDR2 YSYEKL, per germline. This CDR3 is CASSQETKAGTTGELFF. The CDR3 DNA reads TGCGCCAGCAGCCAAGAAACCAAAGCGGGGACCACCGGGGAGCTGTTTTTT.

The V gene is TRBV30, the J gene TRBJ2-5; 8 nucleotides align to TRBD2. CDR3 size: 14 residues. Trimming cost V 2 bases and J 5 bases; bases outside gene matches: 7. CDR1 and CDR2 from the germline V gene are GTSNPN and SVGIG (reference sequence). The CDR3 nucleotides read TGTGCCTGGAGTACCGGGGGGGTCGGGGAGACCCAGTACTTC. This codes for CAWSTGGVGETQYF.